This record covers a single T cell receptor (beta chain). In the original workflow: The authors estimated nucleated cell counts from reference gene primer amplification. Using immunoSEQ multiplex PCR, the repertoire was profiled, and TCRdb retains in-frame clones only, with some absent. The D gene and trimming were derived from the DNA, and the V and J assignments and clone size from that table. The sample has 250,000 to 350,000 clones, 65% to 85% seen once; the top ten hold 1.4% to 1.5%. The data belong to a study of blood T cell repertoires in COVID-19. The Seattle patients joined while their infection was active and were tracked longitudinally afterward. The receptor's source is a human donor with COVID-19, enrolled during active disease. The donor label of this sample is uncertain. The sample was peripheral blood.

Here the CDR3 reads CASSPPGTGLQETQYF. In nucleotides, the CDR3 is TGTGCCAGCAGTCCCCCCGGGACAGGGCTTCAAGAGACCCAGTACTTC. The chain links TRBV28 to TRBJ2-5; the match to TRBD1 covers 9 bases. V shed 5 bases, J shed 2 bases, and the junction held 9 bases outside the gene matches. CDR1 is MDHEN and CDR2 is SYDVKM in the germline V gene. The CDR3 covers 16 residues.